The rows below give T cell receptor beta chains drawn from one sample of a study of T cells in Graves' hyperthyroidism and ophthalmopathy. TCRdb reprocessed the multiplex PCR reads with MiXCR, giving one entry per CDR3 protein. Here the sample spans about 590,000 distinct CDR3 sequences, less than 20% being singletons. The sequenced material came from blood. Receptors were obtained from a woman in her twenties or thirties with Graves' hyperthyroidism. Both conserved end residues are part of each CDR3. For some rows the clone size is stated as once, few or many, or as a class when expanded; others skip it.

j_gene: TRBJ2-1
abundance: .
v_gene: TRBV29-1
CDR3aa: CSANQLAGINEQFF

j_gene: TRBJ2-3
abundance: few
v_gene: TRBV6-1
CDR3aa: CASSPTLAGGGDTQYF

j_gene: TRBJ1-5
abundance: many
v_gene: TRBV20-1
CDR3aa: CSARKTGSGQPQHF

j_gene: TRBJ2-3
abundance: .
v_gene: TRBV29-1
CDR3aa: CSAGGSGLVTDTQYF

j_gene: TRBJ2-1
abundance: many
v_gene: TRBV5-1
CDR3aa: CASSLTGVVYNEQFF

j_gene: TRBJ2-7
abundance: .
v_gene: TRBV11-2
CDR3aa: CASSSQRGNYEQYF

j_gene: TRBJ2-2
abundance: few
v_gene: TRBV9
CDR3aa: CASSVELGQPSAGELFF

j_gene: TRBJ1-3
abundance: .
v_gene: TRBV4-3
CDR3aa: CASSQAEGNTIYF

j_gene: TRBJ2-7
abundance: few
v_gene: TRBV28
CDR3aa: CASGSVLGAFHEQYF

j_gene: TRBJ2-1
abundance: many
v_gene: TRBV5-1
CDR3aa: CASFQGAGGPALVEQFF

j_gene: TRBJ2-1
abundance: few
v_gene: TRBV20-1
CDR3aa: CSARVPAGEHNEQFF

j_gene: TRBJ1-1
abundance: .
v_gene: TRBV6-2/TRBV6-3
CDR3aa: CACSSPGRNTEAFF

j_gene: TRBJ2-6
abundance: few
v_gene: TRBV29-1
CDR3aa: CSVGAESGANVLTF

j_gene: TRBJ2-7
abundance: many
v_gene: TRBV12-3/TRBV12-4
CDR3aa: CASRLRVSYEQYF

j_gene: TRBJ2-7
abundance: .
v_gene: TRBV11-2
CDR3aa: CASSSGQSSYEQCF

j_gene: TRBJ2-7
abundance: few
v_gene: TRBV4-2
CDR3aa: CASSPLGLAYEQYF

j_gene: TRBJ2-1
abundance: .
v_gene: TRBV27
CDR3aa: CASSFTGGPNEQFF

j_gene: TRBJ1-1
abundance: many
v_gene: TRBV30
CDR3aa: CAWSQSVTEAFF

j_gene: TRBJ2-1
abundance: .
v_gene: TRBV20-1
CDR3aa: CSAILASGSYEQFF

j_gene: TRBJ2-1
abundance: many
v_gene: TRBV3-1
CDR3aa: CASSQDGTGGNNEQFF

j_gene: TRBJ2-1
abundance: few
v_gene: TRBV12-3/TRBV12-4
CDR3aa: CASSLLAGAGEQFF

j_gene: TRBJ2-7
abundance: many
v_gene: TRBV27
CDR3aa: CASSFIAGEQGMTYEQYF

j_gene: TRBJ1-6
abundance: many
v_gene: TRBV20-1
CDR3aa: CSAREPGPESPLHF

j_gene: TRBJ1-5
abundance: many
v_gene: TRBV11-2
CDR3aa: CASSSGTGHQPQHF